This TCR beta chain is drawn from a study of post-analysis software for immune sequencing data. Sequencing libraries made from TCR beta cDNA carried unique molecular identifiers. TCRdb reprocessed the PCR reads with MiXCR, giving one entry per CDR3 protein. The sample includes 650,000 to 850,000 distinct CDR3 sequences, 53% of them seen just once. Notes on this clonotype: Sequence at one end of the junction differs from germline and may be a read error.

This TCR came from a girl aged 10 to 17 with multiple sclerosis. Input material: blood.

The CDR3 spells CASSITGGAAEQYF. The DNA for the CDR3 is TGTGCCAGTAGTATAACAGGGGGCGCGGCCGAGCAGTACTTT. The genes are TRBV19 and TRBJ2-7; 9 bases map to TRBD1. Germline V gene sequence: CDR1 LNHDA, CDR2 SQIVND (reference sequence). The CDR3 has 14 residues.